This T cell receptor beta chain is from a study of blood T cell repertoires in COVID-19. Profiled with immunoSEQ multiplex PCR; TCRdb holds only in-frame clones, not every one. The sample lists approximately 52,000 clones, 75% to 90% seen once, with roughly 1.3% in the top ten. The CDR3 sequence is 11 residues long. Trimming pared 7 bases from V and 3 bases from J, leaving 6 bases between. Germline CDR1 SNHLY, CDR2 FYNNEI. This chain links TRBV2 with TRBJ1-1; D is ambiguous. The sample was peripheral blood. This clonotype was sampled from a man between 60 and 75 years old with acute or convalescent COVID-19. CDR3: CASKYDTEAFF. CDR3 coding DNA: TGTGCCAGCAAATATGACACTGAAGCTTTCTTT.